This TCR beta chain was sequenced in a study of control samples from healthy donors and cancer patients. CDR1 is DFQATT and CDR2 is SNEGSKA in the germline V gene (reference sequence). This CDR3 comprises 12 residues. V lost 3 bases, J lost 0 bases, and 3 bases lay in between. The assay was immunoSEQ multiplex PCR, and TCRdb's table has in-frame clones only and misses some. The data show some 160,000 clones, with 90% to 95% seen just once and 0.65% to 0.85% held by the top ten. The rearrangement joins TRBV20-1 to TRBJ1-5; D not certain. This TCR was sampled from a woman in her twenties or thirties in good health. Sequencing was done on a sample of blood. DNA of the CDR3: TGCAGTGCTAGTCATAGCAATCAGCCCCAGCATTTT. It yields the protein CSASHSNQPQHF.